The 29 T cell receptor beta chains listed next were all sequenced from one sample in a study of blood T cell repertoires in COVID-19. TCRdb keeps only in-frame clones here, not all; method: immunoSEQ multiplex PCR. The table shows around 300,000 clones, with about nine tenths occurring only once. The sample was peripheral blood. The receptors shown here come from a man between 18 and 35 years old with active or convalescent COVID-19.

The chain is built from TRBV7-8 and TRBJ1-2; possible D gene TRBD1, 6 bases. This CDR3 contains 15 residues. Germline values: CDR1 SGHVS, CDR2 FQNEAQ. Trimming took off 5 bases at V and 2 bases at J, with 15 bases between the two ends. The CDR3 DNA follows: TGTGCCAGCAGCCCAGACAGGTTTGAAAACTATGGCTACACCTTC. This translates into CASSPDRFENYGYTF.

This chain connects TRBV28 to TRBJ2-2, with D possibly being TRBD2 (7 bases). Germline CDR1 and CDR2: MDHEN and SYDVKM. V was clipped by 2 bases and J by 5 bases, with 15 bases between them. The CDR3 consists of 16 residues. This CDR3 is CASSLVGGQGTGELFF. In DNA form, the CDR3 reads TGTGCCAGCAGTTTAGTCGGGGGGCAAGGGACCGGGGAGCTGTTTTTT.

This sequence joins TRBV11-3 and TRBJ2-7; D gene uncertain. V dropped 0 bases and J dropped 6 bases, with 6 bases sitting between them. Germline V gives CDR1 SGHNT, CDR2 YENEEA. The CDR3 has 12 residues. Here the CDR3 DNA reads TGTGCCAGCAGCTTAGATGGCTTCGAGCAGTACTTC. Encoded protein: CASSLDGFEQYF.

The chain recombines TRBV5-5 with TRBJ2-7, with D uncertain. Germline V lookup: CDR1 SGHKS, CDR2 YYEKEE (reference sequence). This CDR3 is 13 amino acids long. Between the trimmed V and J ends, which lost 4 bases and 1 base, there was a span of 9 bases. This chain's CDR3 is CASSRGLSYEQYF. In DNA form, the CDR3 reads TGTGCCAGCAGCCGAGGCTTATCCTACGAGCAGTACTTC.

This chain uses TRBV18 with TRBJ1-1, with TRBD1 matching over 11 bases. Trimming at V came to 6 bases and at J to 3 bases, leaving 3 bases not matched to a gene. Germline V gene lookup returns CDR1 KGHSH and CDR2 LQKENI. The CDR3 length is 14 residues. The CDR3 spells CASSWTGGYTEAFF. The CDR3 nucleotides read TGTGCCAGCTCTTGGACAGGGGGCTACACTGAAGCTTTCTTT.

This chain connects TRBV28 to TRBJ2-7; D is unclear. Germline assignment: CDR1 MDHEN and CDR2 SYDVKM. Trimming stripped 6 bases from V and 2 bases from J, with 17 bases between. The CDR3 length is 15 residues. The CDR3 is CASSPINRAPYEQYF. In DNA form, the CDR3 reads TGTGCCAGCAGCCCAATTAACAGAGCTCCCTACGAGCAGTACTTC.

The V and J genes are TRBV6-5 and TRBJ1-2; D possibly corresponds to TRBD1 (5 bases). V was shortened by 5 bases and J by 6 bases, with 16 bases between the two germline ends. The CDR3 covers 14 residues. Germline V gene data show CDR1 as MNHEY and CDR2 as SVGAGI. The CDR3 DNA reads TGTGCCAGCAGTCCTGTGCGTTTGACAGATGGCTACACCTTC. Translating gives CASSPVRLTDGYTF.

The chain links TRBV11-3 to TRBJ2-1, with TRBD2 matching over 13 bases. With V trimmed by 5 bases and J by 6 bases, 10 bases remained unmatched. The CDR3 runs 17 residues. Germline V CDR1 and CDR2: SGHNT, YENEEA. The CDR3 sequence is CASSRWTSGGGGNEQFF. The CDR3 DNA reads as TGTGCCAGCAGCCGTTGGACTAGCGGGGGCGGCGGCAATGAGCAGTTCTTC.

The chain employs TRBV5-1 and TRBJ2-1; a weak D match, TRBD2 (5 bases). The CDR3 contains 14 residues. CDR1 is SGHRS, CDR2 YFSETQ, per germline. V lost 2 bases to trimming and J lost 2 bases, with 8 bases between them. In DNA, the CDR3 is TGCGCCAGCAGCTTAGCGACTACCTACAATGAGCAGTTCTTC. Encoded protein: CASSLATTYNEQFF.

The table lists this clone with a count of one. The V and J genes are TRBV27 and TRBJ2-1, with TRBD2 identical over 12 bases. There are 15 residues in the CDR3. From germline, CDR1 is MNHEY and CDR2 SMNVEV (reference sequence). Unmatched junction bases numbered 8, after V lost 5 bases and J lost 9 bases. CDR3 protein: CASSPSGLAGSEQFF. The CDR3, as DNA: TGTGCCAGCAGTCCATCCGGACTAGCGGGATCTGAGCAGTTCTTC.

CDR3 in amino acids: CASRTPGTYNQPQHF. The DNA of the CDR3 is TGTGCCAGCAGGACTCCCGGGACATACAATCAGCCCCAGCATTTT. The chain uses TRBV5-8 and TRBJ1-5, with D maybe TRBD1 (6 bases). The V gene lost 5 bases and the J gene lost 3 bases, with 15 bases spanning the gap. The CDR3 is 15 amino acids. Germline V CDR1 and CDR2: SGHTS, YDEGEE.

The chain joins TRBV24-1 to TRBJ2-5, with D perhaps TRBD2 (6 bases). This CDR3 contains 14 residues. V was pared by 2 bases and J by 3 bases, with 9 bases between. Germline CDR1 and CDR2: KGHDR and SFDVKD. CDR3 coding DNA: TGTGCCACCAGTGATTCCACGGGAGAAGAGACCCAGTACTTC. Protein sequence: CATSDSTGEETQYF.

The rearrangement joins TRBV4-3 to TRBJ1-5; D remains ambiguous. With 0 bases removed from V and 2 bases from J, the gap between germline ends came to 8 bases. This CDR3 spans 15 amino acids. The germline gives CDR1 LGHNA, CDR2 YSLEER. The CDR3 loop reads CASSQDRLGNQPQHF. CDR3 DNA: TGCGCCAGCAGCCAAGATCGATTAGGCAATCAGCCCCAGCATTTT.

The chain combines TRBV19 with TRBJ2-3; D not resolved. Germline CDR1 is LNHDA and CDR2 is SQIVND (reference sequence). V lost 3 bases and J 4 bases, leaving 8 bases between the germline ends. The CDR3 loop spans 13 amino acids. The chain's CDR3 is CASSMGLADTQYF. The CDR3 DNA reads as TGTGCCAGTAGTATGGGCTTGGCAGATACGCAGTATTTT.

The rearrangement joins TRBV18 to TRBJ2-5, with 10 bases fitting TRBD2. After removal of 2 bases from V and 2 bases from J, the junction contained 8 bases not matched to a gene. This CDR3 region has 17 residues. Germline CDR1 reads KGHSH; CDR2 reads LQKENI. The CDR3 region has the DNA TGTGCCAGCTCACCAACTTTGCTTAGCGGGGGGCAAGAGACCCAGTACTTC. This gives the protein CASSPTLLSGGQETQYF.

V usage is TRBV28 and J usage is TRBJ1-2, with TRBD1 as a possible D gene (5 bases). Germline values: CDR1 MDHEN, CDR2 SYDVKM. Deletions cut 3 bases from V and 7 bases from J, with 12 bases between. The CDR3 has 13 amino acids. The CDR3 DNA sequence: TGTGCCAGCAGTTTCCCTGGGGCGCTTGGCTACACCTTC. Protein: CASSFPGALGYTF.

This clone was found once. CDR3 amino acids: CASSPTSGRADTQYF. CDR3 sequence (DNA): TGTGCCAGCAGCCCCACTAGCGGGAGGGCAGATACGCAGTATTTT. This chain joins TRBV7-3 and TRBJ2-3; 13 bases agree with TRBD2. The ends lost 5 bases at V and 4 bases at J; junction bases unmatched: 3. The germline V gene has CDR1 SGHTA and CDR2 FQGTGA. The CDR3 spans 15 residues. Full variable domain (outside the CDR3, taken from reference TRBV7-3 and TRBJ2-3): GAGVSQTPSNKVTEKGKYVELRCDPISGHTALYWYRQSLGQGPEFLIYFQGTGAADDSGLPNDRFFAVRPEGSVSTLKIQRTERGDSAVYLCASSPTSGRADTQYFGPGTRLTVL.

V is TRBV27 and J is TRBJ2-1; 13 bases are a match to TRBD2. CDR1 and CDR2 (germline): MNHEY, SMNVEV (reference sequence). This CDR3 contains 16 residues. V dropped 6 bases and J dropped 5; count of bases not matched to a gene: 7. The DNA of the CDR3 is TGTGCCAGCAGCACCAGGACTAGCGGGGGCAACAATGAGCAGTTCTTC. Translated: CASSTRTSGGNNEQFF.

The chain carries TRBV28 and TRBJ1-6, with D uncertain. Trimming took off 4 bases at V and 7 bases at J, with 14 bases between the two ends. Per the germline V gene, CDR1 is MDHEN and CDR2 is SYDVKM. The CDR3 runs 15 residues. CDR3 coding DNA: TGTGCCAGCAGTTCTACGTCGCCCGGGAATTCACCCCTCCACTTT. Translation: CASSSTSPGNSPLHF.

The chain combines TRBV5-4 with TRBJ1-3; 8 positions agree with TRBD1. The CDR3 loop spans 15 amino acids. Germline V gene sequence: CDR1 SGHNT, CDR2 YYREEE (reference sequence). Trimming took 5 bases from V and 0 from J; bases not matched to a gene: 4. Written as DNA, the CDR3 is TGTGCCAGCAGTAACAGGGGGAGCTCTGGAAACACCATATATTTT. Translating gives CASSNRGSSGNTIYF. Full variable domain (outside the CDR3, taken from reference TRBV5-4 and TRBJ1-3): ETGVTQSPTHLIKTRGQQVTLRCSSQSGHNTVSWYQQALGQGPQFIFQYYREEENGRGNFPPRFSGLQFPNYSSELNVNALELDDSALYLCASSNRGSSGNTIYFGEGSWLTVV.

The chain carries TRBV12-3 or TRBV12-4 and TRBJ1-5, with D possibly being TRBD1 (5 bases). Trimming took 8 bases from V and 6 from J, leaving 11 bases between them. The CDR3 totals 12 residues. Here the CDR3 reads CASGRTSQPQHF. DNA for the CDR3: TGTGCCAGCGGGAGGACATCTCAGCCCCAGCATTTT.

This clone was observed once. The chain combines TRBV2 with TRBJ2-3, with D possibly TRBD2 on 6 matching bases. Germline CDR1 reads SNHLY; CDR2 reads FYNNEI. The CDR3 extends over 13 amino acids. The ends were cut back, 9 bases at V and 1 base at J, with 11 bases in the middle. The CDR3 DNA follows: TGTGCCAGTGGGACTTACGGCACAGATACGCAGTATTTT. It codes for CASGTYGTDTQYF.

The chain has TRBV11-3 and TRBJ1-2; 9 bases fit TRBD1. CDR1 and CDR2 (germline): SGHNT, YENEEA. After removal of 4 bases from V and 8 bases from J, the junction contained 5 bases not matched to a gene. This CDR3 region has 13 residues. The chain's CDR3 is CASSSGQGEGYTF. For the CDR3, the DNA is TGTGCCAGCAGCTCGGGACAGGGTGAAGGCTACACCTTC. Based on the CDR3 plus reference TRBV11-3 and TRBJ1-2, the full variable domain is EAGVVQSPRYKIIEKKQPVAFWCNPISGHNTLYWYLQNLGQGPELLIRYENEEAVDDSQLPKDRFSAERLKGVDSTLKIQPAELGDSAVYLCASSSGQGEGYTFGSGTRLTVV.

The chain employs TRBV28 and TRBJ2-4; 7 bases agree with TRBD2. CDR1 and CDR2 (germline): MDHEN, SYDVKM. J lost 3 bases, V lost 6 bases, and 14 bases had no gene match. The CDR3 covers 17 residues. The CDR3 here is CASSLLREGRSKNIQYF. CDR3 DNA: TGTGCCAGCAGCCTTTTGAGGGAGGGCCGGAGCAAAAACATTCAGTACTTC.

This chain joins TRBV6-5 and TRBJ1-1; possibly TRBD1 for D (6 bases). The germline V gene encodes CDR1 MNHEY and CDR2 SVGAGI. The V gene lost 6 bases and the J gene lost 4 bases, with 12 bases spanning the gap. This CDR3 contains 13 residues. CDR3 coding DNA: TGTGCCAGCAGCTACGTAGGGGGCACTGAAGCTTTCTTT. Translating it yields CASSYVGGTEAFF.

A few counts support this clone. The chain couples TRBV19 to TRBJ1-1; D is ambiguous. CDR3 size: 15 residues. V shed 6 bases and J shed 5 bases, with 19 bases lying between them. The germline V gene encodes CDR1 LNHDA and CDR2 SQIVND (reference sequence). CDR3 loop: CASRAPRELRTEAFF. The CDR3 DNA reads as TGTGCCAGTAGGGCCCCTCGGGAATTAAGAACTGAAGCTTTCTTT. Full variable domain (remainder filled in from reference TRBV19 and TRBJ1-1): DGGITQSPKYLFRKEGQNVTLSCEQNLNHDAMYWYRQDPGQGLRLIYYSQIVNDFQKGDIAEGYSVSREKKESFPLTVTSAQKNPTAFYLCASRAPRELRTEAFFGQGTRLTVV.

The chain recombines TRBV4-2 with TRBJ2-5, with 12 bases aligning to TRBD2. CDR1 and CDR2 (germline): LGHNA, YNFKEQ. Trimming at V came to 7 bases and at J to 2 bases, leaving 8 bases not matched to a gene. The length of the CDR3 is 16 residues. For the CDR3, the DNA is TGTGCCAGCACGAGGACTAGCGGGGAGCCACAAGAGACCCAGTACTTC. It codes for CASTRTSGEPQETQYF.

The chain uses TRBV10-2 and TRBJ2-2; 10 bases line up with TRBD1. CDR3 length: 15 amino acids. Trimming cost V 6 bases and J 3 bases; bases outside gene matches: 4. The V gene's germline CDR1 is WSHSY and CDR2 SAAADI. The CDR3, as DNA: TGCGCCAGCAGACCCGGGACAGGGGACACCGGGGAGCTGTTTTTT. This encodes CASRPGTGDTGELFF.

V and J are TRBV27 and TRBJ2-7; D is uncertain. V dropped 5 bases and J dropped 4 bases, with 6 bases sitting between them. The germline V gene has CDR1 MNHEY and CDR2 SMNVEV (reference sequence). The CDR3 is 11 amino acids. The CDR3 nucleotides are TGTGCCAGCAGTCCCTCGTACGAGCAGTACTTC. Amino acids: CASSPSYEQYF.